The 15 T cell receptor beta chains presented below share a single source sample, sequenced in a study of T cells after yellow fever vaccination. TCRdb processed the 5' RACE reads anew with MiXCR; each CDR3 protein has one entry. The table lists 150,000 to 200,000 distinct CDR3 sequences, approximately 6.2% of them singletons, with less than 3.5% in the top ten. Source: CD4+ T cells sorted from PBMCs, taken on the day of the first yellow fever vaccination. These receptors came from a man younger than 30 who received the YFV17D yellow fever vaccine.

This clonotype was seen ten or more times. This chain connects TRBV15 to TRBJ1-1; D might be TRBD1 (5 bases). The CDR3 has 15 residues. V was trimmed by 1 base and J by 1 base, leaving 10 bases between them. Germline V gene lookup returns CDR1 LNHNV and CDR2 YYDKDF (reference sequence). The CDR3 bases are TGTGCCACCAGCAGAGGCGGGACTGGGAACACTGAAGCTTTCTTT. Translating gives CATSRGGTGNTEAFF.

This clonotype was counted between two and nine times. This chain joins TRBV5-1 and TRBJ2-5, with 10 bases identical to TRBD2. V lost 2 bases, J lost 5 bases, and 6 bases stayed unmatched. The CDR3 covers 15 residues. Germline V gives CDR1 SGHRS, CDR2 YFSETQ. This chain's CDR3 is CASSFQRGGQETQYF. As DNA, the CDR3 is TGCGCCAGCAGCTTCCAGCGGGGGGGCCAGGAGACCCAGTACTTC.

This clonotype was seen only a few times. This chain links TRBV18 with TRBJ1-5, with TRBD1 as a possible D gene (5 bases). The CDR3 is 14 amino acids. V lost 6 bases and J 6 bases, leaving 15 bases between the germline ends. The germline CDR1 and CDR2 sequences are KGHSH and LQKENI. The CDR3 sequence is CASSRQPDLQPQHF. For the CDR3, the DNA is TGTGCCAGCTCCCGACAGCCGGACCTTCAGCCCCAGCATTTT.

This clonotype came up many times. The chain is built from TRBV5-1 and TRBJ1-4; D perhaps matches TRBD1 (5 bases). The CDR3 is made up of 17 amino acids. V was cut by 3 bases and J by 0 bases, with 15 bases left in between. Germline lookup yields CDR1 SGHRS and CDR2 YFSETQ. DNA of the CDR3: TGCGCCAGCAGCTGGGGACCCGAGAGGGCAACTAATGAAAAACTGTTTTTT. Its translation is CASSWGPERATNEKLFF.

This clonotype was recorded a few times. This chain links TRBV18 with TRBJ2-7; tentatively, D is TRBD1 (5 bases). CDR3 length: 14 residues. Germline CDR1 reads KGHSH; CDR2 reads LQKENI. Deletions cut 3 bases from V and 0 bases from J, with 9 bases between. DNA of the CDR3: TGTGCCAGCTCACCTGACAGTACCTCCTACGAGCAGTACTTC. This codes for CASSPDSTSYEQYF.

This clonotype was seen just once. This may arise from a read error, as a much more abundant clone is one base away. This chain connects TRBV3-1 to TRBJ2-5, with 9 bases that match TRBD1. There are 16 residues in the CDR3. Germline CDR1 is LGHDT and CDR2 is YNNKEL (reference sequence). CDR3 loop: CACSRAGTGYQETQYF. The CDR3 DNA follows: TGTGCCTGCAGCCGAGCCGGGACAGGGTACCAAGAGACCCAGTACTTC.

In regard to this clonotype: Since the CDR3 does not end with the conserved phenylalanine or tryptophan, this likely comes from a read error. V and J are TRBV7-2 and TRBJ2-7; TRBD2 might be the D (6 bases). The V and J ends lost 0 bases and 4 bases respectively, with 10 bases between them. CDR1 is SGHTA, CDR2 FQGNSA, per germline. This CDR3 has 14 residues. The CDR3: CASSLAGGVYEQYS. The CDR3 coding sequence is TGTGCCAGCAGCTTAGCGGGGGGAGTATACGAGCAGTACTCC.

The table lists this clonotype with many counts. The DNA of the CDR3 is TGCAGTGCTAGAGATGCCAGCGGAGGAGGAGAGACCCAGTACTTC. The encoded protein is CSARDASGGGETQYF. The chain couples TRBV20-1 to TRBJ2-5, with a tentative D call TRBD2 (5 bases). In germline, CDR1 is DFQATT, CDR2 SNEGSKA (reference sequence). Trimming took 0 bases from V and 4 from J, leaving 15 bases between them. The CDR3 length is 15 residues.

This chain connects TRBV7-3 to TRBJ2-6, with no clear D. Trimming pared 1 base from V and 0 bases from J, leaving 7 bases between. This CDR3 is 16 amino acids long. The germline V gene encodes CDR1 SGHTA and CDR2 FQGTGA. The CDR3 bases are TGTGCCAGCAGCTTAATGGGGAACTCTGGGGCCAACGTCCTGACTTTC. Protein: CASSLMGNSGANVLTF.

This clonotype was counted at least ten times. DNA for the CDR3: TGTGCCAGCTCACCGGGGGGGCGCAATGAAAAACTGTTTTTT. Protein sequence: CASSPGGRNEKLFF. This chain connects TRBV18 to TRBJ1-4; D might be TRBD1 (6 bases). Trimming shortened V by 3 bases and J by 5 bases, and 10 bases separated the two germline ends. CDR3 size: 14 residues. CDR1 is KGHSH, CDR2 LQKENI, per germline.

This clonotype was detected many times. J is TRBJ2-7 and V is TRBV5-1; D is perhaps TRBD2 (5 bases). V shed 4 bases and J shed 3 bases, with 11 bases lying between them. The CDR3 has 13 residues. Germline V lookup: CDR1 SGHRS, CDR2 YFSETQ. CDR3 residues: CASSSGRDYEQYF. The CDR3 DNA reads TGCGCCAGCAGCAGCGGACGGGACTACGAGCAGTACTTC. The complete variable domain, with remaining parts taken from reference TRBV5-1 and TRBJ2-7, reads KAGVTQTPRYLIKTRGQQVTLSCSPISGHRSVSWYQQTPGQGLQFLFEYFSETQRNKGNFPGRFSGRQFSNSRSEMNVSTLELGDSALYLCASSSGRDYEQYFGPGTRLTVT.

This clonotype was observed a handful of times. The rearrangement joins TRBV12-3 or TRBV12-4 to TRBJ1-2; 8 bases line up with TRBD1. Trimming took 7 bases from V and 6 from J; bases not matched to a gene: 13. This CDR3 comprises 15 residues. CDR3: CASTPPRDRFDGYTF. CDR3 DNA: TGTGCCAGCACCCCTCCGCGGGACAGGTTTGATGGCTACACCTTC.

A word on this clonotype: A junction boundary mismatches the germline segment, possibly from a read error. The rearrangement uses TRBV7-2 and TRBJ2-5; 14 bases align to TRBD2. CDR1 and CDR2 (germline): SGHTA, FQGNSA. The CDR3 covers 17 residues. The CDR3 region has the DNA TGTGCCACCAGCCCTACCCCGACTAGCGGGGGGGAGGGGACCCAGTACTTC. This translates into CATSPTPTSGGEGTQYF.

This clonotype was picked up a small number of times. The chain recombines TRBV10-3 with TRBJ2-1; TRBD2 might be the D (5 bases). Trimming stripped 6 bases from V and 8 bases from J, with 14 bases between. There are 13 residues in the CDR3. CDR1 is ENHRY, CDR2 SYGVKD, per germline. For the CDR3, the DNA is TGTGCCATCAGGGACGCGGGTTTAGATGAGCAGTTCTTC. Translating it yields CAIRDAGLDEQFF.

This clonotype was seen a few times. The chain recombines TRBV25-1 with TRBJ1-1; no firm D call. CDR1 and CDR2 from the germline V gene are MGHDK and SYGVNS. V shed 7 bases and J shed 4 bases, with 10 bases lying between them. CDR3 size: 12 residues. The CDR3 reads CASTGSSTEAFF. The CDR3 DNA sequence: TGTGCCAGCACGGGCAGCTCCACTGAAGCTTTCTTT.